This is a list of T cell receptor beta chains from one sample in a study of T cell responses to AZD1222 COVID-19 vaccine. TCRdb's copy holds only in-frame clones and misses some; the assay was immunoSEQ multiplex PCR. The repertoire holds about 93,000 clones, with 85% to 90% as singletons. The input for sequencing was peripheral blood, taken on day 0 of MenACWY control vaccination. These receptors were collected from an adult in good health. CDR3s include the opening cysteine and the closing phenylalanine or tryptophan. The D gene is left open where the match is weak. Expanded clones are given a class, and other clones once, few, many or no size at all.

D gene: TRBD1
V gene: TRBV7-2
J gene: TRBJ1-4
clone size: -
CDR3 protein: CASSLNRGGEKLFF
CDR3 DNA: TGTGCCAGCAGCTTGAACAGGGGAGGGGAAAAACTGTTTTTT

D gene: -
V gene: TRBV10-2
J gene: TRBJ2-3
clone size: -
CDR3 protein: CASCRSSGTDTQYF
CDR3 DNA: TGCGCCAGCTGCAGGTCAAGCGGCACAGATACGCAGTATTTT

D gene: -
V gene: TRBV19
J gene: TRBJ1-4
clone size: -
CDR3 protein: CASSITATNEKLFF
CDR3 DNA: TGTGCCAGTAGTATAACCGCAACTAATGAAAAACTGTTTTTT

D gene: TRBD2
V gene: TRBV19
J gene: TRBJ2-3
clone size: -
CDR3 protein: CASSFGTSGADTQYF
CDR3 DNA: TGTGCCAGTAGTTTCGGGACTAGCGGGGCAGATACGCAGTATTTT

D gene: TRBD1
V gene: TRBV11-3
J gene: TRBJ1-2
clone size: -
CDR3 protein: CASGRQGSNGYTF
CDR3 DNA: TGTGCCAGCGGGCGACAGGGGAGTAATGGCTACACCTTC

D gene: -
V gene: TRBV28
J gene: TRBJ1-2
clone size: -
CDR3 protein: CASFYYGYTF
CDR3 DNA: TGTGCCAGCTTTTACTATGGCTACACCTTC

D gene: -
V gene: TRBV21-1
J gene: TRBJ2-6
clone size: -
CDR3 protein: CASRPRWTGANVLTF
CDR3 DNA: TGTGCCAGCAGGCCTAGGTGGACTGGGGCCAACGTCCTGACTTTC

D gene: TRBD2
V gene: TRBV11-2
J gene: TRBJ2-3
clone size: -
CDR3 protein: CASSLAGGHLGTDTQYF
CDR3 DNA: TGTGCCAGCAGCTTAGCGGGGGGGCATTTGGGCACAGATACGCAGTATTTT

D gene: TRBD1
V gene: TRBV18
J gene: TRBJ1-2
clone size: -
CDR3 protein: CASSRRTGGEAYGYTF
CDR3 DNA: TGTGCCAGCTCACGTCGGACAGGGGGCGAGGCCTATGGCTACACCTTC

D gene: TRBD1
V gene: TRBV6-5
J gene: TRBJ1-6
clone size: -
CDR3 protein: CASSYFGTVDSPLHF
CDR3 DNA: TGTGCCAGCAGTTACTTTGGGACAGTCGATTCACCCCTCCACTTT

D gene: TRBD1
V gene: TRBV5-5
J gene: TRBJ2-5
clone size: -
CDR3 protein: CASSWTGRETQYF
CDR3 DNA: TGTGCCAGCAGCTGGACAGGGCGAGAGACCCAGTACTTC

D gene: TRBD2
V gene: TRBV5-5
J gene: TRBJ2-3
clone size: -
CDR3 protein: CASSLGSGGYTDTQYF
CDR3 DNA: TGTGCCAGCAGCTTGGGAAGCGGGGGCTACACAGATACGCAGTATTTT

D gene: -
V gene: TRBV6-2/TRBV6-3
J gene: TRBJ2-7
clone size: -
CDR3 protein: CASSYRGMGIYEQYF
CDR3 DNA: TGTGCCAGCAGTTACCGGGGTATGGGGATCTACGAGCAGTACTTC

D gene: -
V gene: TRBV29-1
J gene: TRBJ1-5
clone size: -
CDR3 protein: CSVGEGDQPQHF
CDR3 DNA: TGCAGCGTTGGGGAGGGAGATCAGCCCCAGCATTTT

D gene: -
V gene: TRBV6-5
J gene: TRBJ1-6
clone size: -
CDR3 protein: CASSYGVLYNSPLHF
CDR3 DNA: TGTGCCAGCAGTTATGGGGTCCTGTACAATTCACCCCTCCACTTT

D gene: -
V gene: TRBV5-5
J gene: TRBJ2-5
clone size: -
CDR3 protein: CASSLAYQETQYF
CDR3 DNA: TGTGCCAGCAGCTTGGCCTACCAAGAGACCCAGTACTTC

D gene: -
V gene: TRBV30
J gene: TRBJ2-3
clone size: -
CDR3 protein: CAWVRGTDTQYF
CDR3 DNA: TGTGCCTGGGTCCGAGGGACAGATACGCAGTATTTT

D gene: TRBD1
V gene: TRBV6-2/TRBV6-3
J gene: TRBJ2-6
clone size: -
CDR3 protein: CASSFTPGQGLSGANVLTF
CDR3 DNA: TGTGCCAGCAGTTTTACACCGGGACAGGGACTCTCTGGGGCCAACGTCCTGACTTTC

D gene: -
V gene: TRBV7-2
J gene: TRBJ2-7
clone size: few
CDR3 protein: CASSPWLGPSSYEQYF
CDR3 DNA: TGTGCCAGCAGCCCCTGGCTGGGGCCTAGCTCCTACGAGCAGTACTTC

D gene: TRBD1
V gene: TRBV4-3
J gene: TRBJ2-3
clone size: -
CDR3 protein: CASSRGQGITDTQYF
CDR3 DNA: TGCGCCAGCAGCCGCGGACAGGGAATCACAGATACGCAGTATTTT

D gene: -
V gene: TRBV27
J gene: TRBJ1-4
clone size: once
CDR3 protein: CASSPGVSNEKLFF
CDR3 DNA: TGTGCCAGCAGTCCGGGCGTGTCTAATGAAAAACTGTTTTTT

D gene: TRBD1
V gene: TRBV5-1
J gene: TRBJ2-5
clone size: -
CDR3 protein: CASSWGTGEETQYF
CDR3 DNA: TGCGCCAGCAGCTGGGGGACAGGGGAAGAGACCCAGTACTTC

D gene: -
V gene: TRBV27
J gene: TRBJ2-7
clone size: -
CDR3 protein: CASGRGADPTYEQYF
CDR3 DNA: TGTGCCAGCGGCCGGGGGGCAGACCCTACCTACGAGCAGTACTTC

D gene: TRBD1
V gene: TRBV4-2
J gene: TRBJ2-3
clone size: -
CDR3 protein: CASSQDHRGGTDTQYF
CDR3 DNA: TGTGCCAGCAGCCAAGATCACAGGGGCGGCACAGATACGCAGTATTTT

D gene: -
V gene: TRBV11-2
J gene: TRBJ1-2
clone size: -
CDR3 protein: CASSLAAKVGYTF
CDR3 DNA: TGTGCCAGCAGCTTAGCCGCCAAGGTTGGCTACACCTTC

D gene: TRBD1
V gene: TRBV6-5
J gene: TRBJ1-1
clone size: -
CDR3 protein: CASSPRTGGESEAFF
CDR3 DNA: TGTGCCAGCAGTCCTCGAACAGGGGGCGAATCTGAAGCTTTCTTT

D gene: -
V gene: TRBV5-1
J gene: TRBJ2-1
clone size: -
CDR3 protein: CASSKRDGYNEQFF
CDR3 DNA: TGCGCCAGCAGCAAACGGGACGGCTACAATGAGCAGTTCTTC

D gene: -
V gene: TRBV6-9
J gene: TRBJ2-3
clone size: -
CDR3 protein: CASSSQGPTTDTQYF
CDR3 DNA: TGTGCCAGCAGTTCTCAGGGGCCCACCACAGATACGCAGTATTTT

D gene: -
V gene: TRBV6-2/TRBV6-3
J gene: TRBJ1-6
clone size: -
CDR3 protein: CASSYPQRDSPLHF
CDR3 DNA: TGTGCCAGCAGTTACCCTCAGCGAGATTCACCCCTCCACTTT

D gene: TRBD1
V gene: TRBV11-2
J gene: TRBJ1-6
clone size: -
CDR3 protein: CASRPGTDSYNSPLHF
CDR3 DNA: TGTGCCAGCAGACCTGGGACAGACTCCTATAATTCACCCCTCCACTTT

D gene: -
V gene: TRBV7-2
J gene: TRBJ1-1
clone size: once
CDR3 protein: CASSLANGRNTEAFF
CDR3 DNA: TGTGCCAGCAGCTTAGCGAACGGGAGGAACACTGAAGCTTTCTTT

D gene: -
V gene: TRBV9
J gene: TRBJ2-5
clone size: once
CDR3 protein: CASTPFGEIQETQYF
CDR3 DNA: TGTGCCAGCACCCCCTTCGGGGAGATCCAAGAGACCCAGTACTTC

D gene: -
V gene: TRBV29-1
J gene: TRBJ2-5
clone size: -
CDR3 protein: CSGKGETQYF
CDR3 DNA: TGCAGCGGGAAGGGAGAGACCCAGTACTTC

D gene: TRBD1
V gene: TRBV9
J gene: TRBJ1-4
clone size: -
CDR3 protein: CASSVGDGTGGEKLFF
CDR3 DNA: TGTGCCAGCAGCGTAGGAGACGGGACAGGGGGTGAAAAACTGTTTTTT

D gene: -
V gene: TRBV27
J gene: TRBJ1-6
clone size: -
CDR3 protein: CASSLFLNSPLHF
CDR3 DNA: TGTGCCAGCAGTTTATTCCTTAATTCACCCCTCCACTTT

D gene: -
V gene: TRBV4-1
J gene: TRBJ1-6
clone size: -
CDR3 protein: CASSRPKSGGNNSPLHF
CDR3 DNA: TGCGCCAGCAGCCGTCCCAAGTCGGGGGGTAATAATTCACCCCTCCACTTT

D gene: -
V gene: TRBV30
J gene: TRBJ1-2
clone size: -
CDR3 protein: CAWSVRGGYYGYTF
CDR3 DNA: TGTGCCTGGAGTGTAAGGGGGGGCTACTATGGCTACACCTTC

D gene: TRBD1
V gene: TRBV6-5
J gene: TRBJ1-1
clone size: -
CDR3 protein: CASRAGGDEAFF
CDR3 DNA: TGTGCCAGCAGGGCAGGGGGGGACGAAGCTTTCTTT

D gene: -
V gene: TRBV6-2/TRBV6-3
J gene: TRBJ2-5
clone size: -
CDR3 protein: CASSYRRAFGRETQYF
CDR3 DNA: TGTGCCAGCAGTTACCGGAGGGCCTTCGGGAGAGAGACCCAGTACTTC

D gene: TRBD1
V gene: TRBV5-5
J gene: TRBJ1-4
clone size: -
CDR3 protein: CASSLTGANEKLFF
CDR3 DNA: TGTGCCAGCAGTCTGACAGGGGCTAATGAAAAACTGTTTTTT

D gene: -
V gene: TRBV7-9
J gene: TRBJ1-6
clone size: few
CDR3 protein: CASSDWGKGPGLNSPLHF
CDR3 DNA: TGTGCCAGCAGCGACTGGGGGAAGGGACCAGGGCTTAATTCACCCCTCCACTTT

D gene: -
V gene: TRBV5-4
J gene: TRBJ2-5
clone size: -
CDR3 protein: CASSLQSGTQETQYF
CDR3 DNA: TGTGCCAGCAGCTTGCAGTCAGGGACCCAAGAGACCCAGTACTTC

D gene: TRBD2
V gene: TRBV7-2
J gene: TRBJ2-5
clone size: -
CDR3 protein: CASSLGVGLAGVQETQYF
CDR3 DNA: TGTGCCAGCAGCTTAGGCGTCGGACTAGCGGGGGTTCAAGAGACCCAGTACTTC

D gene: -
V gene: TRBV11-2
J gene: TRBJ2-7
clone size: once
CDR3 protein: CASSFGTVYEQYF
CDR3 DNA: TGTGCCAGCAGCTTCGGGACGGTTTACGAGCAGTACTTC

D gene: -
V gene: TRBV27
J gene: TRBJ1-2
clone size: -
CDR3 protein: CASSLAGTLNYGYTF
CDR3 DNA: TGTGCCAGCAGTTTAGCCGGGACACTTAACTATGGCTACACCTTC

D gene: TRBD1
V gene: TRBV2
J gene: TRBJ1-2
clone size: -
CDR3 protein: CASSERSGTGGGYTF
CDR3 DNA: TGTGCCAGCAGTGAACGAAGCGGGACAGGGGGTGGCTACACCTTC

D gene: TRBD1
V gene: TRBV9
J gene: TRBJ2-7
clone size: once
CDR3 protein: CASSVGRDRGDEQYF
CDR3 DNA: TGTGCCAGCAGCGTAGGACGGGACAGGGGTGACGAGCAGTACTTC

D gene: -
V gene: TRBV3-1/TRBV3-2
J gene: TRBJ2-5
clone size: -
CDR3 protein: CASSQDNWATGGYF
CDR3 DNA: TGTGCCAGCAGCCAAGATAACTGGGCGACTGGGGGGTACTTC

D gene: TRBD1
V gene: TRBV27
J gene: TRBJ2-7
clone size: -
CDR3 protein: CASSFRTGSYEQYF
CDR3 DNA: TGTGCCAGCAGTTTTCGGACAGGGTCCTACGAGCAGTACTTC

D gene: TRBD1
V gene: TRBV7-3
J gene: TRBJ1-2
clone size: -
CDR3 protein: CASSSPGGEGYTF
CDR3 DNA: TGTGCCAGCAGCTCGCCAGGGGGAGAAGGCTACACCTTC

D gene: -
V gene: TRBV28
J gene: TRBJ2-2
clone size: -
CDR3 protein: CASSLPWTGPGELFF
CDR3 DNA: TGTGCCAGCAGTTTACCATGGACTGGCCCCGGGGAGCTGTTTTTT

D gene: -
V gene: TRBV27
J gene: TRBJ2-7
clone size: -
CDR3 protein: CASSDLGEQYF
CDR3 DNA: TGTGCCAGCAGCGATCTGGGAGAGCAGTACTTC